This is a list of T cell receptor beta chains from one sample in a study of OX40 agonist ivuxolimab in advanced cancers. Produced via immunoSEQ multiplex PCR; TCRdb's table is partial and in-frame only. This table holds 9,500 to 13,000 clones, about 74% found once. This sample comprised CD4+ or CD8+ T cells sorted from blood, obtained in a trial of the OX40 agonist ivuxolimab. These receptors all stem from an adult with an advanced solid tumor such as melanoma, head and neck, liver or kidney cancer. The CDR3 runs from the conserved cysteine through the conserved F or W. The order of the fields is J gene, D gene, V gene, clone size, CDR3 protein, CDR3 DNA. A D gene is named only where the DNA matches it firmly. Clone size is stated in some rows and not others, as once, few, many or a class when expanded.

TRBJ2-5 | TRBD1 | TRBV6-5 | once | CASRVQGRGETQYF | TGTGCCAGCAGAGTACAGGGGAGAGGAGAGACCCAGTACTTC
TRBJ2-3 | - | TRBV2 | - | CASSESLQADSTDTQYF | TGTGCCAGCAGTGAAAGTTTGCAGGCGGATAGCACAGATACGCAGTATTTT
TRBJ2-1 | TRBD1 | TRBV28 | - | CASSSPEGQNYNEQFF | TGTGCCAGCAGTTCTCCAGAGGGACAGAACTACAATGAGCAGTTCTTC
TRBJ2-5 | - | TRBV7-9 | - | CASSLGQGTIWEQYF | TGTGCCAGCAGCTTAGGACAAGGGACCATTTGGGAGCAGTACTTC
TRBJ2-3 | - | TRBV4-1 | - | CASSQGGGAQYF | TGCGCCAGCAGCCAGGGAGGAGGTGCGCAGTATTTT
TRBJ2-2 | - | TRBV19 | - | CASSTGPANTGELFF | TGTGCCAGTAGTACAGGACCCGCGAACACCGGGGAGCTGTTTTTT
TRBJ2-2 | - | TRBV28 | - | CASSLVQGTGNTGELFF | TGTGCCAGCAGTTTGGTCCAGGGGACGGGGAACACCGGGGAGCTGTTTTTT
TRBJ2-3 | - | TRBV7-9 | - | CASSSQTSTDTQYF | TGTGCCAGCAGTTCCCAGACTAGCACAGATACGCAGTATTTT
TRBJ2-1 | - | TRBV4-2 | - | CASSQGVVRDSFGDEQFF | TGTGCCAGCAGCCAAGGTGTTGTCCGGGATAGTTTCGGGGATGAGCAGTTCTTC
TRBJ2-1 | TRBD1 | TRBV7-8 | few | CASSLRGLAYNEQFF | TGTGCCAGCAGCTTAAGGGGGCTAGCCTACAATGAGCAGTTCTTC
TRBJ2-3 | - | TRBV28 | once | CASSPTGTDTQYF | TGTGCCAGCAGTCCGACAGGCACAGATACGCAGTATTTT
TRBJ1-5 | - | TRBV6-5 | - | CASSREQSNQPQHF | TGTGCCAGCAGTCGCGAGCAGAGCAATCAGCCCCAGCATTTT
TRBJ2-7 | - | TRBV5-8 | - | CASSPLRVETYEQYF | TGTGCCAGCAGCCCCCTTAGAGTAGAGACCTACGAGCAGTACTTC
TRBJ1-1 | - | TRBV27 | - | CASATMNTEAFF | TGTGCCAGCGCGACCATGAACACTGAAGCTTTCTTT
TRBJ2-7 | - | TRBV13 | - | CASRGTGTATLPNEQYF | TGTGCCAGCAGGGGGACCGGGACCGCTACCCTGCCCAACGAGCAGTACTTC
TRBJ2-7 | TRBD2 | TRBV7-9 | - | CASSYLAGISYEQYF | TGTGCCAGCAGCTACCTAGCGGGGATTTCCTACGAGCAGTACTTC
TRBJ1-4 | - | TRBV6-6 | - | CASSYWAVREKLFF | TGTGCCAGCAGTTACTGGGCAGTCCGTGAAAAACTGTTTTTT
TRBJ1-4 | - | TRBV30 | once | CAWSVLGQPNEKLFF | TGTGCCTGGAGTGTACTAGGACAGCCTAATGAAAAACTGTTTTTT
TRBJ2-7 | - | TRBV27 | - | CASSLGAGKYEQYF | TGTGCCAGCAGTTTAGGGGCGGGGAAGTACGAGCAGTACTTC
TRBJ2-7 | - | TRBV5-4 | - | CASSVGAYEQYF | TGTGCCAGCAGCGTGGGGGCCTACGAGCAGTACTTC
TRBJ2-5 | TRBD2 | TRBV6-5 | few | CASSYDFTSAGTQYF | TGTGCCAGCAGTTACGATTTCACTAGCGCCGGGACCCAGTACTTC
TRBJ2-7 | - | TRBV23-1 | - | CASTYEQYF | TGCGCCAGCACCTACGAGCAGTACTTC
TRBJ2-1 | - | TRBV27 | - | CASSLLLSGAEQFF | TGTGCCAGCAGTTTATTACTTTCGGGAGCTGAGCAGTTCTTC
TRBJ2-5 | - | TRBV6-1 | few | CASRSDQETQYF | TGTGCCAGCAGGTCAGACCAAGAGACCCAGTACTTC
TRBJ2-1 | - | TRBV27 | - | CASSMTGGNEQFF | TGTGCCAGCAGTATGACTGGGGGCAATGAGCAGTTCTTC
TRBJ1-3 | - | TRBV4-3 | - | CASSQDRVGNTIYF | TGCGCCAGCAGCCAAGACAGGGTTGGAAACACCATATATTTT
TRBJ2-1 | - | TRBV4-1 | - | CASSRSGSYNEQFF | TGCGCCAGCAGCAGGAGCGGGTCCTACAATGAGCAGTTCTTC
TRBJ1-5 | - | TRBV4-1 | - | CASSQEFPSGYNQPQHF | TGCGCCAGCAGCCAAGAATTCCCGTCTGGCTACAATCAGCCCCAGCATTTT
TRBJ2-1 | TRBD2 | TRBV7-8 | once | CASSFNPSGRVSEQFF | TGTGCCAGCAGCTTTAATCCTAGCGGGAGAGTCAGTGAGCAGTTCTTC
TRBJ2-7 | - | TRBV27 | - | CASKGGYEQYF | TGTGCATCCAAAGGGGGGTACGAGCAGTACTTC
TRBJ2-7 | TRBD1 | TRBV5-1 | - | CASSFQGVPYEQYF | TGCGCCAGCAGCTTTCAGGGGGTGCCCTACGAGCAGTACTTC
TRBJ2-7 | - | TRBV7-2 | - | CASSLAGGRPYEQYF | TGTGCCAGCAGCTTAGCAGGGGGGAGACCCTACGAGCAGTACTTC
TRBJ1-5 | TRBD1 | TRBV15 | - | CATSREDRVIQPQHF | TGTGCCACCAGCAGAGAAGACAGGGTGATACAGCCCCAGCATTTT
TRBJ1-5 | - | TRBV28 | - | CASSPPFGLGASQPQHF | TGTGCCAGCAGTCCCCCCTTTGGGTTGGGGGCTAGTCAGCCCCAGCATTTT
TRBJ1-2 | TRBD1 | TRBV5-6 | once | CASNSPRQGPNYGYTF | TGTGCCAGCAATTCACCCCGACAGGGGCCTAACTATGGCTACACCTTC
TRBJ2-2 | TRBD2 | TRBV4-2 | - | CASSQTSGSRANTGELFF | TGTGCCAGCAGCCAGACTAGCGGGAGCCGCGCGAACACCGGGGAGCTGTTTTTT
TRBJ1-1 | TRBD1 | TRBV9 | - | CASSPGTANTEAFF | TGTGCCAGCAGCCCCGGGACAGCGAACACTGAAGCTTTCTTT
TRBJ2-3 | - | TRBV2 | once | CASSETDTQYF | TGTGCCAGCAGTGAGACAGATACGCAGTATTTT
TRBJ2-7 | - | TRBV19 | once | CVSSIRSAYEQYF | TGTGTCAGTAGTATCCGGTCGGCCTACGAGCAGTACTTC
TRBJ2-3 | TRBD1 | TRBV25-1 | - | CASSAEDRTTDTQYF | TGTGCCAGCAGTGCCGAGGACAGGACCACAGATACGCAGTATTTT
TRBJ2-7 | - | TRBV30 | - | CAWAEGVWYEQYF | TGTGCCTGGGCCGAGGGGGTTTGGTACGAGCAGTACTTC
TRBJ2-7 | - | TRBV6-5 | - | CASSPDGNPYEQYF | TGTGCCAGCAGCCCCGACGGGAATCCCTACGAGCAGTACTTC
TRBJ2-7 | TRBD1 | TRBV9 | - | CASSGQGNEQYF | TGTGCCAGCAGCGGACAGGGTAACGAGCAGTACTTC
TRBJ2-2 | TRBD1 | TRBV28 | medium-sized | CASSFRGTGELFF | TGTGCCAGCTCCTTCAGGGGGACCGGGGAGCTGTTTTTT
TRBJ1-2 | - | TRBV16 | - | CASSQSNVASYTF | TGTGCCAGCAGCCAATCGAATGTGGCGAGCTACACCTTC
TRBJ2-2 | TRBD2 | TRBV28 | - | CASSFRTSGSTGELFF | TGTGCCAGCAGTTTCCGGACTAGCGGGAGTACCGGGGAGCTGTTTTTT
TRBJ2-1 | - | TRBV7-8 | - | CASSLLGRNEQFF | TGTGCCAGCAGCTTATTGGGGCGCAATGAGCAGTTCTTC
TRBJ2-1 | - | TRBV7-8 | - | CASSQGNEQFF | TGTGCCAGCTCCCAAGGCAATGAGCAGTTCTTC